A single sample gave rise to the 7 T cell receptor beta chains below, sequenced in a study of Tregs in tolerant kidney transplant recipients. Some clones are missing from TCRdb's copy, which holds only in-frame ones; the method was immunoSEQ multiplex PCR. The sample consists of approximately 66,000 clones, approximately 85% of them appearing once. Here the sequenced sample was Tregs from blood, taken before the transplant. The source is a human donor who received a combined kidney and bone marrow transplant.

V gene TRBV19 combines with J gene TRBJ2-4, with D possibly TRBD2 on 6 matching bases. In germline, CDR1 is LNHDA, CDR2 SQIVND (reference sequence). The ends were cut back, 9 bases at V and 0 bases at J, with 12 bases in the middle. The CDR3 length is 14 residues. CDR3 DNA: TGTGCCAGCCGGGACTCTATAGCCAAAAACATTCAGTACTTC. It is translated as CASRDSIAKNIQYF.

The J gene is TRBJ1-6, the V gene TRBV7-2; 7 bases are shared with TRBD1. The CDR3 is 14 amino acids. J was trimmed by 6 bases and V by 6 bases; bases with no gene match: 5. Per germline, CDR1 SGHTA and CDR2 FQGNSA. CDR3 sequence: CASSWGQPNSPLHF. DNA of the CDR3: TGTGCCAGCAGTTGGGGACAGCCTAATTCACCCCTCCACTTT.

The CDR3 is CASSGPGQGAAFF. Written as DNA, the CDR3 is TGTGCCAGCAGTGGCCCGGGACAGGGTGCAGCTTTCTTT. This chain uses TRBV2 with TRBJ1-1, with 9 bases matching TRBD1. The CDR3 contains 13 residues. Germline-derived CDR1 and CDR2 are SNHLY and FYNNEI. V lost 4 bases and J lost 10; bases outside the gene matches: 7. The full variable domain, its missing parts supplied by reference TRBV2 and TRBJ1-1, is EPEVTQTPSHQVTQMGQEVILRCVPISNHLYFYWYRQILGQKVEFLVSFYNNEISEKSEIFDDQFSVERPDGSNFTLKIRSTKLEDSAMYFCASSGPGQGAAFFGQGTRLTVV.

The rearrangement links TRBV19 to TRBJ1-2; tentatively, D is TRBD1 (6 bases). The V and J ends lost 3 bases and 2 bases respectively, with 10 bases between them. The CDR3 is 14 amino acids. CDR1 and CDR2 (germline): LNHDA, SQIVND (reference sequence). The CDR3 protein is CASSIQGRNYGYTF. The CDR3 DNA reads TGTGCCAGTAGTATCCAGGGGCGGAACTATGGCTACACCTTC.

The chain couples TRBV6-5 to TRBJ1-2; 7 bases are shared with TRBD1. The germline CDR1 and CDR2 sequences are MNHEY and SVGAGI. V dropped 5 bases and J dropped 4; count of bases not matched to a gene: 4. CDR3 length: 13 amino acids. Written as DNA, the CDR3 is TGTGCCAGCAGTAAACAGGGGTCCTATGGCTACACCTTC. Protein product: CASSKQGSYGYTF.

The sample holds a few counts of this clone. The chain joins TRBV4-1 to TRBJ2-2; 13 bases are a match to TRBD2. In germline, CDR1 is MGHRA, CDR2 YSYEKL. V lost 4 bases and J lost 4; bases outside the gene matches: 6. CDR3 length equals 17 residues. CDR3 in DNA: TGCGCCAGCAGCCGCACCGGACTAGCGGGAGTCACCGGGGAGCTGTTTTTT. Translated, it gives CASSRTGLAGVTGELFF.

J is TRBJ1-1 and V is TRBV18; 11 bases line up with TRBD1. The CDR3 spans 19 residues. The germline V gene has CDR1 KGHSH and CDR2 LQKENI. After removal of 3 bases from V and 4 bases from J, the junction contained 16 bases not matched to a gene. CDR3 residues: CASSPYSGTGGFSSTEAFF. The CDR3 DNA sequence: TGTGCCAGCTCACCCTATTCGGGGACAGGGGGTTTTTCGAGCACTGAAGCTTTCTTT.